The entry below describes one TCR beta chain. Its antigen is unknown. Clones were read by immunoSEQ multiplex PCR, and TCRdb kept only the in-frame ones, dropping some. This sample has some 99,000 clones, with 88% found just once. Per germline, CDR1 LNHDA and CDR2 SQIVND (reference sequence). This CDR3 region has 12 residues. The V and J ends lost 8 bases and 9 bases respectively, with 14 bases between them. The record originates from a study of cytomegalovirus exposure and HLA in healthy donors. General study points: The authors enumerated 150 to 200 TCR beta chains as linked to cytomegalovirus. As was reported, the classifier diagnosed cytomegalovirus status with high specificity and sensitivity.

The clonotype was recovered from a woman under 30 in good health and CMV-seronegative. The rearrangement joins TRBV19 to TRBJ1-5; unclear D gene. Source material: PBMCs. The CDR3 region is CASRQALRPQHF. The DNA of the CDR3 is TGTGCCAGTCGGCAGGCGCTGAGGCCCCAGCATTTT. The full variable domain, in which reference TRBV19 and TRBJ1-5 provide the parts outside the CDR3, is DGGITQSPKYLFRKEGQNVTLSCEQNLNHDAMYWYRQDPGQGLRLIYYSQIVNDFQKGDIAEGYSVSREKKESFPLTVTSAQKNPTAFYLCASRQALRPQHFGDGTRLSIL.